This entry is about one TCR beta chain. Its recognized antigen is unknown. No base-level quality is on record; no much larger clone is a single base apart. At one collaborating source in Seattle, patients were enrolled during active infection and were followed longitudinally through the course of disease. Whole blood was collected in K2EDTA tubes by collaborating institutions according to the institutions' own protocols. Collaborator samples were shipped for TCRbeta analysis as frozen whole blood, isolated PBMCs, or DNA extracted from either sample type. This sample is part of a study of blood T cell repertoires in COVID-19 (dated by TCRdb to 2020 to 2021). For the study in its entirety: Samples covering the acute and convalescent phases of COVID-19 were provided by collaborators in the United States, Italy and Spain. The prospective study material was composed of cDNA or gDNA derived from T cells, B-cell-depleted T cells, or PBMCs. Subjects who had been exposed to COVID-19, were actively infected with it, or had recovered from it provided the deeply sampled blood TCRbeta repertoires that made up the dataset. The repertoires were released in a freely available public database intended as a resource for research on the immune response to SARS-CoV-2. Samples came from the ongoing ImmuneRACE study (first 160 participants) plus 1,254 subjects from 6 global collaborators. A de-identified subject ID, COVID-19 status, age in years and sex were almost always included in the sample metadata. Where available, HLA class I and class II types were taken from metadata supplied by the sample provider and were not determined by assay-based typing.

Results the study describes overall, beyond this receptor: The amount of clinical and demographic metadata varied by source and participant and was provided uncurated.

TCRbeta CDR3 regions were amplified from genomic DNA using the immunoSEQ Assay, a bias-controlled multiplex PCR. In the source study's methods: The number of nucleated cells in each sample was estimated from the amplification of reference gene primers within the assay. To quantify the absolute abundance of each unique TCRbeta CDR3 rearrangement, sequence reads were collapsed and filtered. For each sample, productive Simpson clonality was calculated as the square root of Simpson's diversity index over productive rearrangements. The immuneACCESS repertoire file appears here via TCRdb, limited to in-frame rearrangements. These files lack a portion of the clones; in checked studies, under half of the deficit traces to unresolved V genes, and the cause of the others is not known. V and J calls and clone size are given by that table; D and trimming were obtained from the DNA. The sample table holds some 240,000 clones, of which approximately 88% were seen once. Of the sample, around 9.6% falls within the top ten clones.

The source of this sequence is a woman between 65 and 79 years old with COVID-19, enrolled during active disease. Sequences were obtained from peripheral blood.

The DNA reads as follows: TGCGCCAGCAGCCAGGCCCGGGTCAGCAATTACGAGCAGTACTTC. Its coded protein is CASSQARVSNYEQYF. The sequence joins TRBV4-1 to TRBJ2-7; confidence is insufficient to name the D gene. The CDR1 and CDR2 encoded by the germline V gene are MGHRA and YSYEKL. V loses 3 bases, J loses 4 bases, and the germline ends lie 16 bases apart. The CDR3, from cysteine to phenylalanine, totals 15 residues. Here the CDR3 DNA is all that survives: 45 bases in frame from base 1.